This T cell receptor beta chain was found in a study of early T cells in non-severe SARS-CoV-2 infection. Germline-derived CDR1 and CDR2 are MDHEN and SYDVKM. The CDR3 covers 13 residues. Researchers attached unique molecular identifiers to individual cDNA molecules. One entry per CDR3 protein, called by TCRdb with MiXCR from the 5' RACE reads. This sample has fewer than 85,000 distinct CDR3 sequences; roughly 12% occur once, and the top ten carry around 13%. This clonotype has just a few counts. Sequenced material: whole blood, taken at baseline. The J gene is TRBJ1-6, the V gene TRBV28; D is unclear. This clonotype was obtained from an adult who was a healthcare worker with PCR-confirmed SARS-CoV-2 infection or an uninfected control (not recorded which). As DNA, the CDR3 is TGTGCGTCAGGAGTCTACTATAATTCACCCCTCCACTTT. Protein product: CASGVYYNSPLHF.